The TCR beta chain under discussion was sequenced for a study of T cells after yellow fever vaccination. CDR1 and CDR2 from the germline V gene are SGHRS and YFSETQ. The V gene lost 0 bases and the J gene lost 5 bases, with 11 bases spanning the gap. This CDR3 comprises 14 residues. One entry per CDR3 protein results from TCRdb running MiXCR on the 5' RACE reads. The sample has around 600,000 distinct CDR3 sequences, around 12% seen once. This clonotype was seen many times. This rearrangement joins TRBV5-1 to TRBJ1-2; D is perhaps TRBD1 (5 bases). The TCR was taken from a man younger than 40 who received the YFV17D yellow fever vaccine. The sample in question was PBMCs, obtained on the day of the yellow fever booster vaccination. The CDR3 DNA sequence: TGCGCCAGCAGCTTGGCGCCAGGGTCATATGGCTACACCTTC. Translation gives CASSLAPGSYGYTF.